These 30 T cell receptor beta chains were sequenced from one sample in a study of response to subunit inactivated influenza vaccine. MiXCR, applied by TCRdb to the RT-PCR reads, yields one record per CDR3 protein. The table lists roughly 790,000 distinct CDR3 sequences, roughly 20% of them singletons. Sequencing used PBMCs from blood, obtained 4 to 6 days after vaccination. Receptor source: a man in his forties or fifties who received an inactivated influenza vaccine.

The genes are TRBV5-1 and TRBJ1-1; D is unclear. CDR1 SGHRS and CDR2 YFSETQ come from the germline V gene. The CDR3 covers 15 residues. V gave up 0 bases and J gave up 4 bases, with 13 bases separating them. CDR3 sequence: CASSLAIGGLTEAFF. The CDR3 DNA is TGCGCCAGCAGCTTGGCAATTGGAGGGCTCACTGAAGCTTTCTTT.

There are many counts of this clonotype. The V gene is TRBV20-1, the J gene TRBJ1-2; possible D gene TRBD1, 5 bases. There are 13 residues in the CDR3. Trimming took 0 bases from V and 6 from J, leaving 11 bases between them. Germline V gives CDR1 DFQATT, CDR2 SNEGSKA (reference sequence). The CDR3 DNA reads as TGCAGTGCTAGAGAGGGCAGGGCGCATGGCTACACCTTC. Its translation is CSAREGRAHGYTF.

The chain links TRBV19 to TRBJ1-1, with 7 bases aligning to TRBD1. J gave up 3 bases and V 3 bases, and 10 bases lay outside the gene matches. This CDR3 region has 16 residues. Germline assignment: CDR1 LNHDA and CDR2 SQIVND (reference sequence). CDR3: CASSMRGTGVHTEAFF. In DNA, the CDR3 is TGTGCCAGTAGTATGAGGGGTACAGGGGTCCACACTGAAGCTTTCTTT. Full variable domain (missing parts from reference TRBV19 and TRBJ1-1): DGGITQSPKYLFRKEGQNVTLSCEQNLNHDAMYWYRQDPGQGLRLIYYSQIVNDFQKGDIAEGYSVSREKKESFPLTVTSAQKNPTAFYLCASSMRGTGVHTEAFFGQGTRLTVV.

This clonotype has at least ten counts. The J gene is TRBJ2-7, the V gene TRBV10-3, with TRBD1 matching over 9 bases. CDR1 ENHRY and CDR2 SYGVKD come from the germline V gene. V gave up 7 bases and J gave up 0 bases; unmatched junction bases: 4. This CDR3 has 14 amino acids. The CDR3 reads CAINPGQGSYEQYF. The CDR3 nucleotides are TGTGCCATCAACCCGGGACAGGGCTCCTACGAGCAGTACTTC.

The V gene is TRBV4-2, the J gene TRBJ2-3; TRBD1 matches at 7 bases. CDR3 length: 16 residues. Per the germline V gene, CDR1 is LGHNA and CDR2 is YNFKEQ. V dropped 0 bases and J dropped 0; count of bases not matched to a gene: 3. The CDR3, as DNA: TGTGCCAGCAGCCAAGAACCGACAGGGAGCACAGATACGCAGTATTTT. It translates to CASSQEPTGSTDTQYF.

The chain couples TRBV20-1 to TRBJ2-1; D is undetermined. CDR1 is DFQATT, CDR2 SNEGSKA, per germline (reference sequence). CDR3 length equals 13 residues. The V end was cut by 6 bases, the J end by 8 bases, with 17 bases between. Here the CDR3 reads CSARDSASDEQFF. CDR3 coding DNA: TGCAGTGCCCGAGATTCGGCCAGCGATGAGCAGTTCTTC.

This clonotype was observed a few times. The chain uses TRBV30 and TRBJ2-1, with 8 bases matching TRBD2. The CDR3 is made up of 14 amino acids. V lost 1 base, J lost 7 bases, and 6 bases stayed unmatched. The germline gives CDR1 GTSNPN, CDR2 SVGIG (reference sequence). The CDR3 region has the DNA TGTGCCTGGAGTGCGGGACTAGGGTATAATGAGCAGTTCTTC. Protein: CAWSAGLGYNEQFF.

This sequence joins TRBV27 and TRBJ2-2, with D hard to call. This CDR3 region has 13 residues. Germline V gene sequence: CDR1 MNHEY, CDR2 SMNVEV (reference sequence). V was shortened by 10 bases and J by 1 base, with 10 bases between the two germline ends. CDR3 coding DNA: TGTGCCATCCCGTCTGAGAACACCGGGGAGCTGTTTTTT. It encodes CAIPSENTGELFF.

This chain connects TRBV11-1 to TRBJ2-1; D is unresolved. This CDR3 region has 19 residues. Germline lookup yields CDR1 SGHAT and CDR2 FQDESV (reference sequence). Trimming took 0 bases from V and 3 from J, leaving 21 bases between them. CDR3 loop: CASSLALRLASGDYNEQFF. The CDR3 nucleotides are TGTGCCAGCAGCTTAGCGCTAAGACTCGCGAGTGGAGACTACAATGAGCAGTTCTTC.

This clonotype turned up a few times. The chain combines TRBV4-3 with TRBJ2-3; D remains unclear. This CDR3 has 14 residues. The ends were cut back, 4 bases at V and 4 bases at J, with 12 bases in the middle. Germline lookup yields CDR1 LGHNA and CDR2 YSLEER. The CDR3 sequence is CASSPLPGSDTQYF. DNA of the CDR3: TGCGCCAGCAGCCCTCTACCAGGTTCAGATACGCAGTATTTT.

This sequence joins TRBV27 and TRBJ2-2, with TRBD2 matching over 7 bases. The CDR3 covers 14 residues. V shed 4 bases, J shed 6 bases, and the junction held 5 bases outside the gene matches. Germline V CDR1 and CDR2: MNHEY, SMNVEV (reference sequence). CDR3: CASSSLAPAGELFF. The CDR3 DNA reads TGTGCCAGCAGTTCACTAGCGCCCGCCGGGGAGCTGTTTTTT.

The CDR3 here is CSATKLAGSTDTQYF. CDR3 coding DNA: TGCAGTGCTACCAAGCTAGCGGGAAGCACAGATACGCAGTATTTT. The rearrangement uses TRBV20-1 and TRBJ2-3, with 9 bases that match TRBD2. Per the germline V gene, CDR1 is DFQATT and CDR2 is SNEGSKA (reference sequence). CDR3 length: 15 residues. V was pared by 4 bases and J by 0 bases, with 5 bases of the junction left unmatched.

This chain joins TRBV28 and TRBJ2-1, with 8 bases identical to TRBD2. Germline-derived CDR1 and CDR2 are MDHEN and SYDVKM. The CDR3 has 15 amino acids. The ends lost 5 bases at V and 9 bases at J; junction bases unmatched: 12. CDR3 nucleotides: TGTGCCAGCAGTACCACGGGATGGACTAGCAGTGAGCAGTTCTTC. This encodes CASSTTGWTSSEQFF.

V and J are TRBV2 and TRBJ2-7; D may be TRBD1 (6 bases). Germline V lookup: CDR1 SNHLY, CDR2 FYNNEI. This CDR3 has 14 amino acids. The V end lost 10 bases, the J end lost 4 bases, and 20 bases lay between the germline ends. The CDR3 DNA sequence: TGTGCCACCCCGAAGACCGGGACAAATTACGAGCAGTACTTC. Protein sequence: CATPKTGTNYEQYF.

The J gene is TRBJ2-1, the V gene TRBV7-9; possibly TRBD1 for D (5 bases). This CDR3 has 15 amino acids. Germline CDR1 reads SEHNR; CDR2 reads FQNEAQ (reference sequence). V lost 5 bases, J lost 7 bases, and 18 bases lay in between. CDR3 loop: CASSPQRGRVNEQFF. CDR3 DNA: TGTGCCAGCAGCCCACAGCGAGGCAGGGTGAATGAGCAGTTCTTC.

This chain uses TRBV29-1 with TRBJ2-1, with 9 positions matching TRBD1. Trimming cost V 5 bases and J 5 bases; bases outside gene matches: 4. This CDR3 is built from 13 residues. The germline CDR1 and CDR2 sequences are SQVTM and ANQGSEA. CDR3 sequence (DNA): TGCAGCGTTCTACAGGGGGCGCACAATGAGCAGTTCTTC. This encodes CSVLQGAHNEQFF.

There are a few counts of this clonotype. The J gene is TRBJ2-1, the V gene TRBV6-5; 7 nucleotides align to TRBD1. The V segment lost 0 bases and the J segment 4 bases; nucleotides outside the gene matches: 15. The CDR3 length is 19 residues. Germline V gene sequence: CDR1 MNHEY, CDR2 SVGAGI. CDR3 DNA sequence: TGTGCCAGCAGTTACTCTGTCCAGAGTGACAGGGCCAAGTACAATGAGCAGTTCTTC. Translating it yields CASSYSVQSDRAKYNEQFF.

About this clonotype: This sequence may be a read error, since a much larger clone differs from it by one base. A read error is likely, as this CDR3 ends without the conserved phenylalanine or tryptophan. The rearrangement joins TRBV28 to TRBJ2-7; 7 nucleotides align to TRBD2. Germline V gene sequence: CDR1 MDHEN, CDR2 SYDVKM. CDR3 length: 12 amino acids. V lost 5 bases, J lost 7 bases, and 5 bases stayed unmatched. The CDR3 DNA reads TGTGCCAGCAGTGGGGGGGTTAGAGAGCAGTACCTC. Its translation: CASSGGVREQYL.

The chain has TRBV25-1 and TRBJ2-7; either TRBD1 or TRBD2 may supply D (5 bases each). The CDR3 is made up of 15 amino acids. The germline V and J ends were trimmed by 2 bases and 4 bases, with 15 bases remaining between them. CDR1 and CDR2 from the germline V gene are MGHDK and SYGVNS. As DNA, the CDR3 is TGTGCCAGCAGTGAACCGGGACCCAGGGAGTACGAGCAGTACTTC. Translated: CASSEPGPREYEQYF.

This clonotype occurred once. The rearrangement links TRBV5-1 to TRBJ1-4; D perhaps matches TRBD1 (6 bases). CDR1 is SGHRS and CDR2 is YFSETQ in the germline V gene. The V end lost 3 bases, the J end lost 8 bases, and 20 bases lay between the germline ends. This CDR3 spans 16 amino acids. CDR3 in amino acids: CASSSPEQGPGEKLFF. In nucleotides, the CDR3 is TGCGCCAGCAGCTCGCCCGAACAGGGACCGGGAGAAAAACTGTTTTTT.

This clonotype was observed a handful of times. The chain uses TRBV29-1 and TRBJ2-1; 13 nucleotides match TRBD2. The length of the CDR3 is 19 residues. Per the germline V gene, CDR1 is SQVTM and CDR2 is ANQGSEA. V lost 4 bases to trimming and J lost 4 bases; unmatched junction nucleotides: 16. This CDR3 reads CSVGGRPGLAGPLYNEQFF. CDR3 coding DNA: TGCAGCGTTGGAGGACGACCGGGACTAGCGGGACCACTTTACAATGAGCAGTTCTTC.

This clonotype was recorded a few times. This chain joins TRBV5-1 and TRBJ2-5, with 8 bases matching TRBD1. The CDR3 extends over 15 amino acids. Germline V gene data show CDR1 as SGHRS and CDR2 as YFSETQ. The J segment lost 5 bases and the V segment lost 4 bases, leaving 10 bases of the junction unmatched. The CDR3 DNA sequence: TGCGCCAGCAGCAGAAGGACAGGGCTGAAGGAGACCCAGTACTTC. This codes for CASSRRTGLKETQYF.

This clonotype was found many times. V and J are TRBV24-1 and TRBJ2-3, with D possibly TRBD1 on 6 matching bases. Trimming pared 3 bases from V and 2 bases from J, leaving 17 bases between. Germline V gene sequence: CDR1 KGHDR, CDR2 SFDVKD. The CDR3 sequence is 17 residues long. CDR3 bases: TGTGCCACCAGTGATGCCGGGACACACGAAAACACAGATACGCAGTATTTT. Translated: CATSDAGTHENTDTQYF.

This clonotype appeared a few times. The chain recombines TRBV5-1 with TRBJ1-2, with D perhaps TRBD1 (6 bases). Germline CDR1 reads SGHRS; CDR2 reads YFSETQ. This CDR3 has 13 amino acids. V shed 1 base and J shed 5 bases, with 9 bases lying between them. The CDR3 loop reads CASSLKQGYGYTF. CDR3 nucleotides: TGCGCCAGCAGCTTGAAACAGGGATATGGCTACACCTTC.

This clonotype was counted a few times. The chain joins TRBV5-1 to TRBJ2-7; D is possibly TRBD1 (6 bases). Germline V CDR1 and CDR2: SGHRS, YFSETQ. V was trimmed by 4 bases and J by 3 bases, leaving 14 bases between them. This CDR3 comprises 14 residues. The CDR3, as DNA: TGCGCCAGCAGCCCATGGACAGATGTCTACGAGCAGTACTTC. Encoded protein: CASSPWTDVYEQYF.

V and J are TRBV4-3 and TRBJ2-5, with 8 nucleotides matching TRBD1. V shed 4 bases, J shed 7 bases, and the junction held 11 bases outside the gene matches. Looked up from germline, CDR1 is LGHNA and CDR2 is YSLEER. CDR3 length: 15 residues. CDR3 nucleotide sequence: TGCGCCAGCAGCCTCACGACAGGGGATGCTGGGACCCAGTACTTC. Translating gives CASSLTTGDAGTQYF.

J is TRBJ2-7 and V is TRBV7-9; possible D gene TRBD1, 6 bases. The CDR3 extends over 14 amino acids. Trimming pared 1 base from V and 2 bases from J, leaving 9 bases between. Germline V lookup: CDR1 SEHNR, CDR2 FQNEAQ (reference sequence). The CDR3 spells CASSLEQGPYEQYF. The CDR3 coding sequence is TGTGCCAGCAGCTTAGAACAGGGCCCCTACGAGCAGTACTTC. Full variable domain (remainder filled in from reference TRBV7-9 and TRBJ2-7): DTGVSQNPRHKITKRGQNVTFRCDPISEHNRLYWYRQTLGQGPEFLTYFQNEAQLEKSRLLSDRFSAERPKGSFSTLEIQRTEQGDSAMYLCASSLEQGPYEQYFGPGTRLTVT.

This rearrangement joins TRBV20-1 to TRBJ2-5; 11 bases agree with TRBD1. There are 14 residues in the CDR3. Germline V CDR1 and CDR2: DFQATT, SNEGSKA (reference sequence). Losses at the gene ends were 3 bases for V and 4 bases for J; bases not matched to a gene: 4. The CDR3 protein is CSARDRGPVETQYF. The CDR3 nucleotides are TGCAGTGCTAGGGACAGGGGGCCGGTAGAGACCCAGTACTTC.

This clonotype was seen a single time. The V and J genes are TRBV20-1 and TRBJ2-7; D not certain. This CDR3 contains 15 residues. The V gene lost 0 bases and the J gene lost 3 bases, with 15 bases spanning the gap. CDR1 is DFQATT and CDR2 is SNEGSKA in the germline V gene (reference sequence). CDR3 residues: CSARDSERGNYEQYF. CDR3 bases: TGCAGTGCTAGAGATTCGGAACGAGGCAACTACGAGCAGTACTTC.

The J gene is TRBJ2-7, the V gene TRBV27; TRBD1 agrees at 7 bases. V trimming: 5 bases; J trimming: 7 bases; junction bases outside the gene matches: 11. Germline values: CDR1 MNHEY, CDR2 SMNVEV (reference sequence). The CDR3 has 14 residues. The CDR3 DNA is TGTGCCAGCAGTCCCATTCCGGGACAGCGGGAGCAGTACTTC. It codes for CASSPIPGQREQYF.